One sample yielded the 11 T cell receptor beta chains listed below, sequenced in a study of identifying expanded T cells in peripheral blood (dated by TCRdb to 2018 to 2020). Libraries were built with the immunoSEQ multiplex PCR assay. Drawn from immuneACCESS, this table holds only the in-frame rearrangements with V and J called that TCRdb kept. Clones are partly lost; checked studies trace under half to an unresolved V gene and leave the rest unexplained. In all, the sample holds 90,000 to 100,000 clones, and roughly 90% of those were seen once. 3.5% to 5% of the sample is in the top ten clones. The specimen sequenced was blood. The origin of the receptors is a person aged 18-70 years in good health.

This sequence joins TRBV7-8 and TRBJ2-1, with 7 bases that match TRBD1. The V segment lost 2 bases and the J segment 10 bases; nucleotides outside the gene matches: 11. CDR1 and CDR2 from the germline V gene are SGHVS and FQNEAQ. CDR3 size: 15 residues. The CDR3, as DNA: TGTGCCAGCAGCTTACGTGTAGGGGGCGAGGGGGAGCAGTTCTTC. Its translation: CASSLRVGGEGEQFF.

The chain links TRBV28 to TRBJ2-7; TRBD1 agrees at 8 bases. The germline CDR1 and CDR2 sequences are MDHEN and SYDVKM. Losses at the gene ends were 4 bases for V and 4 bases for J; bases not matched to a gene: 12. The CDR3 is 16 amino acids. The CDR3 DNA follows: TGTGCCAGCAGTTCCGGACCGACAGGGGTTCGGTACGAGCAGTACTTC. The encoded protein is CASSSGPTGVRYEQYF.

Worth noting for this clone: The sample holds other DNA sequences that translate to the same CDR3. The J gene is TRBJ2-6, the V gene TRBV9; no clear D. CDR3 length: 15 amino acids. The V and J ends lost 0 bases and 0 bases respectively, with 4 bases between them. In germline, CDR1 is SGDLS, CDR2 YYNGEE. This CDR3 reads CASSVGASGANVLTF. The CDR3 coding sequence is TGTGCCAGCAGCGTAGGAGCCTCTGGGGCCAACGTCCTGACTTTC.

This clone was counted between two and nine times. The chain is built from TRBV2 and TRBJ1-2, with D possibly TRBD1 on 5 matching bases. The CDR3 consists of 13 residues. V was cut by 6 bases and J by 2 bases, with 10 bases left in between. CDR1 and CDR2 (germline): SNHLY, FYNNEI. The CDR3 nucleotides are TGTGCCAGCAGGGGCCGGGACAACTATGGCTACACCTTC. It yields the protein CASRGRDNYGYTF.

This chain connects TRBV30 to TRBJ2-7; D call uncertain. V gave up 3 bases and J gave up 2 bases, with 14 bases separating them. CDR1 GTSNPN and CDR2 SVGIG come from the germline V gene (reference sequence). The CDR3 extends over 14 amino acids. The CDR3 DNA is TGTGCCTGGAGACCCCCGGGCCCCGCCTACGAGCAGTACTTC. Its translation: CAWRPPGPAYEQYF. Variable domain in full (rest from reference TRBV30 and TRBJ2-7): SQTIHQWPATLVQPVGSPLSLECTVEGTSNPNLYWYRQAAGRGLQLLFYSVGIGQISSEVPQNLSASRPQDRQFILSSKKLLLSDSGFYLCAWRPPGPAYEQYFGPGTRLTVT.

V usage is TRBV9 and J usage is TRBJ2-7; no firm D call. This CDR3 is built from 13 residues. Germline CDR1 is SGDLS and CDR2 is YYNGEE. V was trimmed by 0 bases and J by 5 bases, leaving 9 bases between them. CDR3 amino acids: CASSVEASDEQYF. In DNA, the CDR3 is TGTGCCAGCAGCGTAGAGGCATCCGACGAGCAGTACTTC.

The V call is TRBV19, the J call TRBJ2-1; tentatively, D is TRBD1 (5 bases). CDR1 is LNHDA and CDR2 is SQIVND in the germline V gene (reference sequence). V gave up 1 base and J gave up 7 bases, with 20 bases separating them. The CDR3 sequence is 17 residues long. CDR3 nucleotides: TGTGCCAGTAGTATAGTCGGCTTAGGCAGGGCTGGAAATGAGCAGTTCTTC. Its protein product is CASSIVGLGRAGNEQFF.

The chain has TRBV7-6 and TRBJ2-5; a possible D gene is TRBD2 (7 bases). Germline values: CDR1 SGHVS, CDR2 FNYEAQ. The CDR3 has 16 residues. V lost 4 bases and J 2 bases, leaving 17 bases between the germline ends. The CDR3 spells CASSSLGGGGQETQYF. In DNA form, the CDR3 reads TGTGCCAGCAGCTCCTTGGGGGGAGGGGGGCAAGAGACCCAGTACTTC.

This chain uses TRBV14 with TRBJ2-3, with no clear D. The CDR3 runs to 12 residues. CDR1 and CDR2 (germline): SGHDN, FVKESK. V was clipped by 2 bases and J by 0 bases, with 0 bases between them. This chain's CDR3 is CASSQSTDTQYF. The CDR3 nucleotides read TGTGCCAGCAGCCAAAGCACAGATACGCAGTATTTT.

The chain is built from TRBV11-2 and TRBJ1-3, with TRBD1 identical over 8 bases. Germline loops: CDR1 SGHAT, CDR2 FQNNGV. The CDR3 covers 15 residues. The ends lost 5 bases at V and 4 bases at J; junction bases unmatched: 7. CDR3 amino acids: CASSIQGAQGNTIYF. The CDR3 DNA follows: TGTGCCAGCAGCATTCAGGGGGCGCAGGGAAACACCATATATTTT.

CDR3 DNA: TGTGCCAGCAGTCGGGACCCGGAGTACTATGGCTACACCTTC. This translates into CASSRDPEYYGYTF. V usage is TRBV6-1 and J usage is TRBJ1-2; the D gene is possibly TRBD1 (5 bases). The CDR3 spans 14 residues. Deletions cut 5 bases from V and 3 bases from J, with 13 bases between. CDR1 is MNHNS, CDR2 SASEGT, per germline.